This is a list of T cell receptor beta chains from one sample in a study of siplizumab effects on memory and regulatory T cells. Profiling relied on immunoSEQ multiplex PCR, and the TCRdb table lists in-frame clones only, not all of them. The sample comprises approximately 84,000 clones, over 90% of which are singletons, and around 20% rests with the top ten. Material for sequencing was CD8+ T cells sorted from blood. These receptors were obtained from a human donor in good health. CDR3s include the opening cysteine and the closing phenylalanine or tryptophan. The D gene is left open where the match is weak.

v_call	j_call	d_call	cdr3_aa	cdr3_nt
TRBV7-9	TRBJ2-7	-	CASSLIPSHEQYF	TGTGCCAGCAGCTTAATCCCGTCCCACGAGCAGTACTTC
TRBV7-2	TRBJ2-1	-	CASSPVRAPYNEQFF	TGTGCCAGCAGCCCGGTGCGGGCCCCCTACAATGAGCAGTTCTTC
TRBV6-1	TRBJ1-1	TRBD1	CASGFDRAFTEAFF	TGTGCCAGCGGATTCGACAGGGCATTCACTGAAGCTTTCTTT
TRBV19	TRBJ2-1	TRBD2	CASSIKTSGSNEQFF	TGTGCCAGTAGTATTAAAACTAGCGGGAGCAATGAGCAGTTCTTC
TRBV19	TRBJ1-5	-	CASSPKGSRGPQHF	TGTGCCAGTAGTCCTAAAGGGAGCCGAGGGCCCCAGCATTTT
TRBV13	TRBJ1-5	-	CASSQHRNNQPQHF	TGTGCCAGCAGCCAACACAGAAACAATCAGCCCCAGCATTTT
TRBV7-9	TRBJ2-7	-	CASSLAGGINSYEQYF	TGTGCCAGCAGCTTAGCTGGCGGGATTAACTCCTACGAGCAGTACTTC
TRBV19	TRBJ1-2	-	CASSTGGRTILNYGYTF	TGTGCCAGTAGTACCGGGGGACGGACCATCCTTAACTATGGCTACACCTTC
TRBV6-6	TRBJ2-7	-	CASSISFGEQYF	TGTGCCAGCAGTATCTCTTTCGGGGAGCAGTACTTC
TRBV5-6	TRBJ1-1	-	CASSTDSYTEAFF	TGTGCCAGCAGCACGGACAGTTACACTGAAGCTTTCTTT
TRBV5-1	TRBJ1-2	-	CASSLATVGIARCYGYTF	TGCGCCAGCAGCTTGGCCACGGTGGGGATCGCTCGGTGCTATGGCTACACCTTC
TRBV7-9	TRBJ2-7	TRBD2	CASSGLAGGFEQYF	TGTGCCAGCAGCGGACTAGCGGGAGGGTTCGAGCAGTACTTC
TRBV19	TRBJ2-1	TRBD2	CASSIASGSYNEQFF	TGTGCCAGTAGTATAGCAAGCGGGAGCTACAATGAGCAGTTCTTC
TRBV7-9	TRBJ2-7	-	CASSPPSGNEQYF	TGTGCCAGCAGCCCCCCCTCGGGGAACGAGCAGTACTTC
TRBV19	TRBJ2-6	-	CASNLFGSGANVLTF	TGTGCCAGTAATCTTTTCGGTTCTGGGGCCAACGTCCTGACTTTC
TRBV19	TRBJ2-1	TRBD2	CASSIASGNYNEQFF	TGTGCCAGTAGTATAGCTAGCGGGAACTACAATGAGCAGTTCTTC